This T cell receptor beta chain is from a study of response to subunit inactivated influenza vaccine. Study-level results: A suggestion made by the authors is that each seasonal influenza vaccination recruits few new T cells.

This clonotype was recorded many times. No antigen is known for it. TCRdb re-analysed the RT-PCR reads in MiXCR, keeping a single row per CDR3 protein. The profile shows approximately 530,000 distinct CDR3 sequences, 7.6% of them singletons. Germline-derived CDR1 and CDR2 are SGHVS and FNYEAQ. This CDR3 comprises 13 residues. V lost 2 bases, J lost 5 bases, and 9 bases lay in between. The specimen was PBMCs from blood, collected around 25 months after vaccination. The chain carries TRBV7-6 and TRBJ1-1; D unclear. The clonotype was recovered from a man between 50 and 69 years old who received an inactivated influenza vaccine. The CDR3 bases are TGTGCCAGCAGCTTAACGCAGGCAACTGAAGCTTTCTTT. It specifies CASSLTQATEAFF. Full variable domain (remainder filled in from reference TRBV7-6 and TRBJ1-1): GAGVSQSPRYKVTKRGQDVALRCDPISGHVSLYWYRQALGQGPEFLTYFNYEAQQDKSGLPNDRFSAERPEGSISTLTIQRTEQRDSAMYRCASSLTQATEAFFGQGTRLTVV.